This entry describes one T cell receptor (beta chain). Its antigen is unknown. The same CDR3 is also encoded by other DNA sequences in this sample. This sample stems from a study of cytomegalovirus exposure and HLA in healthy donors. Study details: About 85 million unique TCRs from HLA-typed donors were held in an early release of data. General study points: Earlier analysis looked at TCR beta V segments, and most were productive about 87% or about 30% of the time.

Trimming left V 2 bases short and J 8 bases short, with 15 bases between. The CDR3 covers 14 residues. Germline V gene sequence: CDR1 SEHNR, CDR2 FQNEAQ (reference sequence). With 60 Vbeta and 13 Jbeta primers, the PCR was carried out. Data came from immunoSEQ multiplex PCR; TCRdb stores just in-frame clones and leaves some out. The table records some 150,000 clones, nearly 80% of them present only once. The specimen sequenced was PBMCs. The receptor's source is a male donor in good health and CMV-seronegative. The genes are TRBV7-9 and TRBJ1-2; D might be TRBD1 (6 bases). The CDR3 protein is CASSLPGQGLGYTF. CDR3 nucleotide sequence: TGTGCCAGCAGCTTACCGGGTCAGGGGCTCGGCTACACCTTC.